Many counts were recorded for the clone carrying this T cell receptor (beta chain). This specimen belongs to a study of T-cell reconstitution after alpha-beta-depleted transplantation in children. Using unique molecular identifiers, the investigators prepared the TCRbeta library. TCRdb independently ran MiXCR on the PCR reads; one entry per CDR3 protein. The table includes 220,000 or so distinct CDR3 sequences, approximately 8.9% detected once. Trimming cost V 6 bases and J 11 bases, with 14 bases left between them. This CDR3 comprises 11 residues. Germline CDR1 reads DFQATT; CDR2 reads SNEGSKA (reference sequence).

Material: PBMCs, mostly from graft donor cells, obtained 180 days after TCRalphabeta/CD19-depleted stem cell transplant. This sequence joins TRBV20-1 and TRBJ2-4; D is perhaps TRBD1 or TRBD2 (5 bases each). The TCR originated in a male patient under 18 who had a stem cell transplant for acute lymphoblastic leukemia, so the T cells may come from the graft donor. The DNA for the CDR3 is TGCAGTGCCTGGGACGGGCCCCTTCAGTACTTC. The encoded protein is CSAWDGPLQYF.